The rows below give T cell receptor beta chains drawn from one sample of a study of T-cell reconstitution after alpha-beta-depleted transplantation in children. TCRdb redid the calling of the PCR reads with MiXCR, one entry per CDR3 protein. The sample includes hundreds of thousands of distinct CDR3 sequences, approximately 15% of them seen just once. Sequences were derived from PBMCs, mostly from graft donor cells, sampled 360 days after TCRalphabeta/CD19-depleted stem cell transplant. The receptors here all came from a male patient aged 10 to 17 who had a stem cell transplant for acute lymphoblastic leukemia, so the T cells may come from the graft donor. The CDR3 runs from the conserved cysteine through the conserved F or W. A D gene is named only where the DNA matches it firmly.

v_gene	d_gene	j_gene	CDR3aa
TRBV14	-	TRBJ1-1	CASSQGRQLMNTEAFF
TRBV3-1	-	TRBJ2-1	CASSLGPFSAGANEQFF
TRBV15	TRBD2	TRBJ2-3	CATSISGSVTDTQYF
TRBV29-1	TRBD2	TRBJ2-1	CSVDQTSGKHYNEQFF
TRBV7-4	TRBD1	TRBJ2-7	CASSYPRQGLSEQYF
TRBV12-3/TRBV12-4	-	TRBJ2-1	CASSPSGRSYNEQFF
TRBV5-1	TRBD2	TRBJ2-3	CASSSDSGRSTDTQYF
TRBV19	-	TRBJ1-4	CASSRTGTRINNEKLFF
TRBV5-1	-	TRBJ1-1	CASSFMGGRGSVRNTEAFF
TRBV12-3/TRBV12-4	-	TRBJ2-5	CASGHPLSGETQYF
TRBV5-1	-	TRBJ2-6	CASSLVAGSGANVLTF
TRBV11-2	-	TRBJ2-5	CASSAWTAASQETQYF
TRBV5-4	TRBD1	TRBJ2-5	CASRRTGEGETQYF
TRBV7-9	-	TRBJ2-2	CASSVYRGWNTGELFF
TRBV10-3	TRBD2	TRBJ2-7	CAISENGLAGDEQYF
TRBV4-1	-	TRBJ2-6	CASRGPGARSGANVLTF
TRBV7-8	-	TRBJ2-3	CASSLDFGSAGSSTDTQYF
TRBV5-8	-	TRBJ2-7	CASSSQHYEQYF
TRBV12-3/TRBV12-4	TRBD2	TRBJ2-3	CASGKTSGTDTQYF
TRBV27	TRBD2	TRBJ2-2	CASSRPSGRVTGELFF
TRBV30	-	TRBJ1-3	CAWSVRTALTGNTIYF
TRBV27	-	TRBJ2-1	CASKDWTTYNEQFF
TRBV3-1	TRBD2	TRBJ2-1	CASSQEFSGRYEQFF
TRBV7-9	-	TRBJ1-1	CASSLEMDEAFF
TRBV10-2	TRBD2	TRBJ2-7	CASLGLASYEQYF
TRBV4-1	TRBD2	TRBJ2-2	CASSQDGGRELIGELFF
TRBV29-1	-	TRBJ2-7	CSVAPGTSYEQYF
TRBV18	-	TRBJ2-3	CASSPRPEADTQYF
TRBV7-8	-	TRBJ2-5	CASSSRRFGTRLEVETQYF
TRBV12-3/TRBV12-4	-	TRBJ1-5	CASSLARWYRADSNQPQHF
TRBV3-1	TRBD2	TRBJ2-1	CASSQEGLAGGFDEQFF
TRBV20-1	-	TRBJ2-3	CSARGRATSTDTQYF
TRBV5-6	-	TRBJ2-7	CASRYVQAADYEQYF
TRBV29-1	TRBD2	TRBJ2-1	CSVVRGGRFYNEQFF
TRBV3-1	-	TRBJ2-7	CASSQGLLGGLQYF
TRBV10-3	-	TRBJ1-4	CAISGGTFGEKLFF
TRBV27	-	TRBJ1-5	CASGPKGTYQPQHF
TRBV20-1	-	TRBJ1-5	CSARSGANKVGGQPQHF
TRBV12-3/TRBV12-4	-	TRBJ2-1	CASSFFGGTRNEQFF
TRBV27	-	TRBJ1-1	CASSPLVGPGAEAFF
TRBV29-1	-	TRBJ2-7	CSEPLGRNYEQYF
TRBV5-1	TRBD2	TRBJ2-5	CASSGRLAGVQETQYF
TRBV18	TRBD1	TRBJ2-7	CASSPRVWDRGRQFSYEQYF
TRBV25-1	TRBD1	TRBJ2-7	CASSYTGGRRRYEQYF
TRBV25-1	-	TRBJ2-5	CASSEARGLQETQYF
TRBV7-3	-	TRBJ2-6	CASSLGGTSSGANVLSF
TRBV20-1	TRBD2	TRBJ2-3	CSASHLAGVQYF
TRBV15	-	TRBJ1-1	CATSRDRWQLSTEAFF
TRBV7-6	TRBD2	TRBJ2-3	CASSFPRLAGTTDTQYF
TRBV5-1	TRBD1	TRBJ1-1	CASSSQGGTEAFF
TRBV27	-	TRBJ2-3	CASSGTGIRPTPDTQYF
TRBV18	-	TRBJ2-1	CASSPLTGISYNEQFF
TRBV4-1	TRBD2	TRBJ2-6	CASSQPAGGSGANVLTF
TRBV30	TRBD1	TRBJ2-4	CAGFLGQINIQYF
TRBV2	-	TRBJ2-7	CASSEAHGDSYEQYF